The source of this T cell receptor (beta chain) is a study of blood T cell repertoires in COVID-19. Whole-study context: Both acute and convalescent COVID-19 samples were obtained from the United States, Italy and Spain. The analysed material was cDNA or gDNA that came from T cells, B-cell-depleted T cells, or PBMCs.

Trimming pared 6 bases from V and 5 bases from J, leaving 8 bases between. The CDR3 is made up of 12 amino acids. Germline V gives CDR1 LNHDA, CDR2 SQIVND (reference sequence). Authors' processing steps: The authors estimated nucleated cell counts from reference gene primer amplification. Sequencing used immunoSEQ multiplex PCR; TCRdb keeps in-frame clones, though not all of them. That table gives V, J and clone size, and the DNA gave D and trimming. Among roughly 280,000 clones, 70% to 90% were seen once, and the ten largest hold about 10%. This sequence originates from a woman in her sixties or seventies with acute or convalescent COVID-19. Material: peripheral blood. The V gene is TRBV19, the J gene TRBJ1-5; perhaps TRBD1 as D (6 bases). The CDR3 is CASRDRDQPQHF. The CDR3 region has the DNA TGTGCCAGTAGGGACAGAGATCAGCCCCAGCATTTT.